This TCR beta chain was recovered during a study of T cell clonality in common variable immunodeficiency. Overall study results and limits: Fewer deletions and N-nucleotide insertions were reportedly seen in common variable immunodeficiency TCR beta sequences. CVID subjects shared fewer TCRbeta clones than healthy controls did. Patient heterogeneity in the CVID cohort limited correlations between repertoire features and clinical complications. CVID subjects showed higher TCRbeta clonality than healthy controls.

This CDR3 has 16 residues. Germline loops: CDR1 MGHRA, CDR2 YSYEKL. Between the trimmed V and J ends, which lost 4 bases and 6 bases, there was a span of 22 bases. Aged about 9 to 64 years, CVID subjects averaged approximately 38 years old. Here immunoSEQ multiplex PCR was the method, and the copy in TCRdb shows in-frame clones only, minus some. The sample presents approximately 20,000 clones, none singletons. This clone was counted at least ten times. Its antigen remains unidentified. Read sequence stops 3 residues before the CDR3 end, and the germline J gene provides the missing end. The chain employs TRBV4-1 and TRBJ2-7; TRBD2 might be the D (5 bases). Source material: peripheral blood mononuclear cells. The source is a human donor with common variable immunodeficiency. The part of the CDR3 DNA that was read is TGCGCCAGCAGCCTATCCCAAGCGGACCCCCCGGTCGAG. It specifies CASSLSQADPPVE. The whole CDR3 protein is CASSLSQADPPVEQYF.